One TCR beta chain is described in this entry. There are many counts of this clonotype. The antigen this receptor binds is unknown. No quality values exist for individual bases; no much larger clone is one base distant. The CDR3 sequence holds 12 residues, the cysteine and phenylalanine included. Only the CDR3 part of the read is kept: 36 bases, read in frame from the first base. Trimming removed 5 bases from V and 9 bases from J, leaving 10 bases between the germline ends. CDR1 SEHNR and CDR2 FQNEAQ were looked up in the germline V gene (reference sequence). This record comes from a study of CD8 T cells in ankylosing spondylitis (dated by TCRdb to the late 2010s). About the full investigation: To find TCR variants linked to disease, the study profiled T cell receptor beta repertoires in ankylosing spondylitis patients and healthy donors. The whole study cohort included 108 healthy donors and some 27 ankylosing spondylitis patients. Samples of peripheral blood were taken, and for ankylosing spondylitis patients, synovial fluid was collected as well. Study-wide findings and limitations: Some TCR beta motif variants had previously been reported in synovial fluid and blood of reactive arthritis patients, which suggested common disease-initiation mechanisms. The disease-linked clones showed a CD8+ phenotype and occurred at relatively low frequencies in peripheral blood. A TCR beta motif of several highly homologous amino acid variants appeared characteristic of blood from ankylosing spondylitis patients. The disease-linked clones were reported as significantly enriched in matched synovial fluid samples from ankylosing spondylitis patients.

The instrument given in TCRdb is Illumina HiSeq 2500. TCR beta libraries were prepared by quantitative 5'-RACE with molecular barcodes. Concerning the study's data processing: A new computational method based on a probabilistic model of VDJ rearrangement was used to identify disease-linked TCR variants. TCRdb cleaned the public reads at Q25 with fastp, built clones with MiXCR and kept in-frame beta chains. Each entry is one CDR3 protein sequence, shown with its most common DNA and genes. The V and J calls shown here were made by TCRdb, not taken from the authors' results. The sample table holds over 200,000 distinct CDR3 sequences, of which roughly a tenth were seen once. The ten largest account for less than 25% of the sample.

The sequenced material came from blood, either unsorted or a sorted T cell fraction (not recorded which). This TCR came from a male donor with ankylosing spondylitis or in good health (not recorded which). The sequence is built from TRBV7-9 and TRBJ2-2, with no confidently assigned D gene. This receptor has the CDR3 CASSPLQRELFF. The DNA is as follows: TGTGCCAGCAGCCCCCTTCAACGGGAGCTGTTTTTT.